These T cell receptor beta chains were read from a single sample in a study of T cells in Graves' hyperthyroidism and ophthalmopathy. Each CDR3 protein gets one entry after TCRdb re-called the multiplex PCR reads with MiXCR. The table includes about 600,000 distinct CDR3 sequences, 13% to 15% detected once. Sequencing used blood. The origin of the receptors is a woman aged 18-30 years with Graves' ophthalmopathy. Both conserved end residues are part of each CDR3. Each record gives: J gene, clone size, V gene, D gene, CDR3 DNA, CDR3 protein. The D gene is left open where the match is weak. The size of a clone is reported for some rows only, either as once, few or many, or as a class for expanded clones.

J: TRBJ2-7
size: NA
V: TRBV9
D: NA
DNA: TGTGCCAGCAGCGCGGGGGGCGGCTACGCCTACGAGCAGTACTTC
CDR3: CASSAGGGYAYEQYF

J: TRBJ2-7
size: many
V: TRBV20-1
D: NA
DNA: TGCAGTGCTAGAACCGTTGTTCGGGGATCAGATTACGAGCAGTACTTC
CDR3: CSARTVVRGSDYEQYF

J: TRBJ1-6
size: NA
V: TRBV6-1
D: TRBD1
DNA: TGTGCCAGCAGTCTCTGGACAGGGTCAAATTCACCCCTCCACTTT
CDR3: CASSLWTGSNSPLHF

J: TRBJ2-1
size: many
V: TRBV7-9
D: NA
DNA: TGTGCCAGCAGCTTAATGGGAGTGAATGAGCAGTTCTTC
CDR3: CASSLMGVNEQFF

J: TRBJ1-4
size: many
V: TRBV18
D: NA
DNA: TGTGCCAGCTCACGGGGGGACGGAGAAAAACTGTTTTTT
CDR3: CASSRGDGEKLFF

J: TRBJ2-1
size: many
V: TRBV11-2
D: TRBD2
DNA: TGTGCCAGCAGCCGATGGGGACTAGCGGGAGGGCAGGGTGAGCAGTTCTTC
CDR3: CASSRWGLAGGQGEQFF

J: TRBJ2-7
size: many
V: TRBV30
D: NA
DNA: TGTGCCGGGACGAGCAGGGCAGGGTACGAGCAGTACTTC
CDR3: CAGTSRAGYEQYF

J: TRBJ2-1
size: many
V: TRBV3-1
D: NA
DNA: TGTGCCAGCAGCCAAATGGGGGAAAGGGATGAGCAGTTCTTC
CDR3: CASSQMGERDEQFF

J: TRBJ2-5
size: many
V: TRBV7-8
D: NA
DNA: TGTGCCAGCAGTGAGCCAGGTTACCAAGAGACCCAGTACTTC
CDR3: CASSEPGYQETQYF

J: TRBJ1-6
size: few
V: TRBV9
D: TRBD1
DNA: TGTGCCAGCAGCAAACAGGGGGCTGGTTCACCCCTCCACTTT
CDR3: CASSKQGAGSPLHF

J: TRBJ1-6
size: NA
V: TRBV7-8
D: NA
DNA: TGTGCCAGCATCCCCGGACAGTCTCCCTGGGATTCACCCCTCCACTTT
CDR3: CASIPGQSPWDSPLHF

J: TRBJ1-1
size: NA
V: TRBV9
D: NA
DNA: TGTGCCAGCAGCGTCTCCTCAACGTTCGCGGGGGATGAAGCTTTCTTT
CDR3: CASSVSSTFAGDEAFF

J: TRBJ2-2
size: many
V: TRBV7-2
D: TRBD2
DNA: TGTGCCAGCAGCTTAGCGGGAGGGCCGATCGGGGAGCTGTTTTTT
CDR3: CASSLAGGPIGELFF

J: TRBJ2-1
size: NA
V: TRBV4-2
D: NA
DNA: TGTGCCAGCAGCCAAGTCCCCGAGGGCCTCTACAATGGGCAGTTCTTC
CDR3: CASSQVPEGLYNGQFF

J: TRBJ2-5
size: many
V: TRBV12-5
D: TRBD1
DNA: TGTGCTAGTGGTTTGGCACACAGGGGAGAGACCCAGTACTTC
CDR3: CASGLAHRGETQYF

J: TRBJ1-1
size: many
V: TRBV20-1
D: TRBD1
DNA: TGCAGTGCTAGGTTGACAGGGGCGAACACTGAAGCTTTCTTT
CDR3: CSARLTGANTEAFF

J: TRBJ1-2
size: many
V: TRBV11-2
D: NA
DNA: TGTGCCAGCAGCTTATGGAAGTTGGGCCCTAACTATGGCTACACCTTC
CDR3: CASSLWKLGPNYGYTF

J: TRBJ2-1
size: NA
V: TRBV18
D: TRBD2
DNA: TGTGCCAGCTCACCCCCCTCACGACTCTCTCCAGGTACTAGCGGGAGCTATGAGCAGTTCTTC
CDR3: CASSPPSRLSPGTSGSYEQFF

J: TRBJ2-7
size: many
V: TRBV20-1
D: TRBD2
DNA: TGCAGTGTAGGTAGCGGGGTAACCCTCTACGAGCAGTACTTC
CDR3: CSVGSGVTLYEQYF

J: TRBJ2-2
size: NA
V: TRBV24-1
D: NA
DNA: TGTGCCACCAGTGCCAAGGGCACCACCGGGGAGCTGTTTTTT
CDR3: CATSAKGTTGELFF

J: TRBJ2-3
size: many
V: TRBV7-3
D: TRBD2
DNA: TGTGCCAGCAGCTTAACCTTAGCGGGGGGGGATACGCAGTATTTT
CDR3: CASSLTLAGGDTQYF

J: TRBJ2-1
size: many
V: TRBV7-9
D: NA
DNA: TGTGCCAGCAGCGACGGACTCTACAATGAGCAGTTCTTC
CDR3: CASSDGLYNEQFF

J: TRBJ2-3
size: NA
V: TRBV9
D: NA
DNA: TGTGCCAGCAGCTTCCGGCCTAGCGGCACAGATACGCAGTATTTT
CDR3: CASSFRPSGTDTQYF

J: TRBJ1-1
size: many
V: TRBV2
D: NA
DNA: TGTGCCGGGGGCCGACAGAACACTGAAGCTTTCTTT
CDR3: CAGGRQNTEAFF

J: TRBJ2-3
size: many
V: TRBV30
D: NA
DNA: TGTGCCTGGGGACCAGCGACAGATACGCAGTATTTT
CDR3: CAWGPATDTQYF

J: TRBJ1-2
size: many
V: TRBV6-1
D: NA
DNA: TGTGCCAGCAGTTCCCCAGGAGAGGGACGATATGGCTACACCTTC
CDR3: CASSSPGEGRYGYTF

J: TRBJ2-3
size: many
V: TRBV28
D: TRBD1
DNA: TGTGCCAGCAGTTTAATGGGGCAGGGGGCGCGTCGGCAGTATTTT
CDR3: CASSLMGQGARRQYF

J: TRBJ1-2
size: few
V: TRBV19
D: NA
DNA: TGTGCCAGTAGTTCGGGACACTTTTCCTCTAACTATGGCTACACCTTC
CDR3: CASSSGHFSSNYGYTF

J: TRBJ2-3
size: few
V: TRBV9
D: TRBD2
DNA: TGTGCCAGCAGCGTAGCGGCGGGAGTGAGCACAGATACGCAGTATTTT
CDR3: CASSVAAGVSTDTQYF

J: TRBJ2-7
size: NA
V: TRBV2
D: TRBD1
DNA: TGTGCCAGCTCACCAGTCCAGCCTGGGACAGGGTTTTACGAGCAGTACTTC
CDR3: CASSPVQPGTGFYEQYF

J: TRBJ2-1
size: NA
V: TRBV3-1
D: TRBD2
DNA: TGTGCCAGCAGCTCCGGGACTAGCGGGATTTACAATGAGCAGTTCTTC
CDR3: CASSSGTSGIYNEQFF

J: TRBJ2-1
size: NA
V: TRBV30
D: TRBD2
DNA: TGTGCCTGGAGTGTTGGGTTAGCGGGAGGGTACAATGAGCAGTTCTTC
CDR3: CAWSVGLAGGYNEQFF

J: TRBJ1-2
size: many
V: TRBV20-1
D: TRBD1
DNA: TGCAGTGCTAGGGGGACAGGGAGCCCCTATGGCTACACCTTC
CDR3: CSARGTGSPYGYTF

J: TRBJ2-1
size: many
V: TRBV20-1
D: NA
DNA: TGCAGTGCTAGAGATCCTGGGGGAGCGGACAATGAGCAGTTCTTC
CDR3: CSARDPGGADNEQFF

J: TRBJ2-1
size: few
V: TRBV6-1
D: TRBD1
DNA: TGTGCCAGCAGCACCGGGACAGGGGTTTTCAATGAGCAGTTCTTC
CDR3: CASSTGTGVFNEQFF

J: TRBJ2-7
size: many
V: TRBV2
D: TRBD2
DNA: TGTGCCAGCAGTGCCCTGGGTAGCGGGGGCAACGAGCAGTACTTC
CDR3: CASSALGSGGNEQYF

J: TRBJ1-5
size: many
V: TRBV3-1
D: TRBD1
DNA: TGTGCCAGCAGCCAGGACAGGTATCAGCCCCAGCATTTT
CDR3: CASSQDRYQPQHF

J: TRBJ2-4
size: NA
V: TRBV3-1
D: TRBD2
DNA: TGTGCCAGCAGCCAAGAAGGACTAGCGGGGATAGTTAAAAACATTCAGTACTTC
CDR3: CASSQEGLAGIVKNIQYF

J: TRBJ2-2
size: many
V: TRBV2
D: TRBD1
DNA: TGTGCCAGCAGTCCCGGACAGGGGGCGACCGGGGAGCTGTTTTTT
CDR3: CASSPGQGATGELFF

J: TRBJ2-7
size: NA
V: TRBV3-1
D: TRBD1
DNA: TGTGCCAGCACCGGGACAGGGGTCAACGAGCAGTACTTC
CDR3: CASTGTGVNEQYF

J: TRBJ2-4
size: few
V: TRBV4-1
D: TRBD1
DNA: TGCGCCAGCAGCCCGATGGGACAGGGTAGGGAGGCCAAAAACATTCAGTACTTC
CDR3: CASSPMGQGREAKNIQYF

J: TRBJ2-7
size: many
V: TRBV5-1
D: NA
DNA: TGCGCCAGCAGGGAATCCGTAGGGGGGGACGAGCAGTACTTC
CDR3: CASRESVGGDEQYF

J: TRBJ1-1
size: many
V: TRBV19
D: NA
DNA: TGTGCCAGTAGTCGAGGGTTTTCGTCGGGTTGGAACACTGAAGCTTTCTTT
CDR3: CASSRGFSSGWNTEAFF

J: TRBJ1-5
size: NA
V: TRBV7-9
D: NA
DNA: TGTGCCAGCAGCGGGAACAGGCTCGGTCAGCCCCAGCATTTT
CDR3: CASSGNRLGQPQHF

J: TRBJ2-4
size: many
V: TRBV6-1
D: TRBD2
DNA: TGTGCCAGCAGTCCCAGAGCGGGAGGGCCGAACATTCAGTACTTC
CDR3: CASSPRAGGPNIQYF

J: TRBJ2-6
size: few
V: TRBV12-3/TRBV12-4
D: TRBD1
DNA: TGTGCCAGCAGTTCACAGGGGGTTGGGGCCAACGTCCTGACTTTC
CDR3: CASSSQGVGANVLTF

J: TRBJ1-1
size: many
V: TRBV2
D: NA
DNA: TGTGCCAGCAAGGGGGAGTTGCGCACTTTGAACACTGAAGCTTTCTTT
CDR3: CASKGELRTLNTEAFF

J: TRBJ2-7
size: many
V: TRBV20-1
D: NA
DNA: TGCAGTGTCAACAGGGTAGAAGGCTCCTACGAGCAGTACTTC
CDR3: CSVNRVEGSYEQYF

J: TRBJ2-1
size: once
V: TRBV10-3
D: TRBD2
DNA: TGTGCCATCAGTGAGCTAGCGGGAGCAGGTGAGCAGTTCTTC
CDR3: CAISELAGAGEQFF

J: TRBJ2-3
size: many
V: TRBV6-6
D: NA
DNA: TGTGCCAGCAGTTACTCGGCCCGGTGGGGGGATACGCAGTATTTT
CDR3: CASSYSARWGDTQYF

J: TRBJ2-3
size: few
V: TRBV9
D: NA
DNA: TGTGCCAGCAGCCCCCACCCTGGAAGCACAGATACGCAGTATTTT
CDR3: CASSPHPGSTDTQYF

J: TRBJ1-1
size: NA
V: TRBV6-1
D: NA
DNA: TGTGCCAGCAGTCCTCCTCGGTGGCCGGCGAGTGAAGCTTTCTTT
CDR3: CASSPPRWPASEAFF

J: TRBJ1-1
size: many
V: TRBV20-1
D: NA
DNA: TGCAGTGCTAGAACGCCCGCGTTCGCGGGGGACACTGAAGCTTTCTTT
CDR3: CSARTPAFAGDTEAFF

J: TRBJ2-7
size: many
V: TRBV6-6
D: NA
DNA: TGTGCCAGCAGTTACGGGCCCCTTGTGGACGAGCAGTACTTC
CDR3: CASSYGPLVDEQYF

J: TRBJ2-7
size: many
V: TRBV7-2
D: TRBD2
DNA: TGTGCCAGCAGCGGGACTAGCGTCTACGAGCAGTACTTC
CDR3: CASSGTSVYEQYF

J: TRBJ2-2
size: NA
V: TRBV19
D: TRBD2
DNA: TGTGCCAGTAGTACGCCGGGAGGAGTACGGGAAGGGGAGCTGTTTTTT
CDR3: CASSTPGGVREGELFF

J: TRBJ1-5
size: many
V: TRBV7-2
D: NA
DNA: TGTGCCAGCAGCTTAAGTATCGGCCGCAATCAGCCCCAGCATTTT
CDR3: CASSLSIGRNQPQHF

J: TRBJ2-6
size: NA
V: TRBV7-2
D: NA
DNA: TGTGCCAGCAACCGGACAGCGATCTCTGGGGCCAACGTCCCGACTTTC
CDR3: CASNRTAISGANVPTF